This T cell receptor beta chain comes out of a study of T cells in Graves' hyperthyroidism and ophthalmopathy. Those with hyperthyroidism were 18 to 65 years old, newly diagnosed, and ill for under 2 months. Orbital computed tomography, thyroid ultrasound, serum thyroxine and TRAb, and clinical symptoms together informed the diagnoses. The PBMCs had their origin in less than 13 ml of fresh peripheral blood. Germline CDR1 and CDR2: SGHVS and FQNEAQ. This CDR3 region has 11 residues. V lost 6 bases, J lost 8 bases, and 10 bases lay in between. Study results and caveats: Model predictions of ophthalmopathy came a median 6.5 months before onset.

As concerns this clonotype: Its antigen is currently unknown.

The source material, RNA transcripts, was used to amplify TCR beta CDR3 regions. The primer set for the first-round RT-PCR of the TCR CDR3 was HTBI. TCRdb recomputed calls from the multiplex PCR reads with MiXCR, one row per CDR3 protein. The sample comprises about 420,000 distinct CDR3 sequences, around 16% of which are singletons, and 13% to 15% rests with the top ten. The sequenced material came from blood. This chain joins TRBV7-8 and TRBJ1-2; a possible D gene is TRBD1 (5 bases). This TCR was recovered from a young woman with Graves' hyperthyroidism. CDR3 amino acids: CASSYGAGYTF. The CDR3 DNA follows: TGTGCCAGCAGTTACGGGGCAGGCTACACCTTC.